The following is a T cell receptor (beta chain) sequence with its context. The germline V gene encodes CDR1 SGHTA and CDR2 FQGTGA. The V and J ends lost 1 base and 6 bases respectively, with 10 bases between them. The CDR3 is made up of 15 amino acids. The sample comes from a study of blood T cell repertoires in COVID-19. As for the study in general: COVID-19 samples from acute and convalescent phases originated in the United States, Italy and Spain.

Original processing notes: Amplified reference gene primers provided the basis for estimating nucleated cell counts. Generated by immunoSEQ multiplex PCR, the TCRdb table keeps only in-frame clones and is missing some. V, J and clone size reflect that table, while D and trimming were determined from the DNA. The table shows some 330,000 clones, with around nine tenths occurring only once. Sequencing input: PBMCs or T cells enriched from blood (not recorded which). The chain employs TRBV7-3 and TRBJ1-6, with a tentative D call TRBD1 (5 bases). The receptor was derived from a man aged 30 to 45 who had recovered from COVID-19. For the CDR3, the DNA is TGTGCCAGCAGCTTAATAGGGGTCCCTAATTCACCCCTCCACTTT. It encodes CASSLIGVPNSPLHF.